This TCR beta chain appears in the sequencing data of a study of T cell responses to AZD1222 COVID-19 vaccine. Study-level results: Targets within unmutated variant regions were reportedly found for nearly half of spike-specific TCRs. The sample set comprised mostly white British donors with more females, and clonal diversity was possibly underestimated. Recipients of AZD1222 seropositive at baseline numbered only 5 or 6. It was only after the peak T cell response that any repertoires were sampled.

Germline V gene data show CDR1 as GTSNPN and CDR2 as SVGIG (reference sequence). V dropped 2 bases and J dropped 3 bases, with 13 bases sitting between them. The CDR3 totals 15 residues. Clones were sequenced by immunoSEQ multiplex PCR, and TCRdb holds only the in-frame ones, with some missing. The sample gives about 150,000 clones, approximately 92% of which show up once; 1.5% to 2% is in the top ten. Comment on this clone: Antigen specificity is unknown.

The clonotype originates from an adult in good health. The rearrangement joins TRBV30 to TRBJ1-4; D not resolved. Sequencing used peripheral blood, obtained on day 0 of AZD1222 vaccination. The CDR3 DNA is TGTGCCTGGAGTAGGCAACTCGGCCCTAATGAAAAACTGTTTTTT. The encoded protein is CAWSRQLGPNEKLFF.